A single sample is the source of the 20 T cell receptor beta chains below, sequenced in a study of blood T cell repertoires in COVID-19. TCRdb's copy holds only in-frame clones and misses some; the assay was immunoSEQ multiplex PCR. The sample shows about 210,000 clones, 70% to 85% of them seen only once. The material sequenced was peripheral blood. Source of these receptors: a woman of 80 years or more with COVID-19, enrolled during active disease.

This chain connects TRBV29-1 to TRBJ2-5, with 15 bases matching TRBD2. Germline CDR1 reads SQVTM; CDR2 reads ANQGSEA. J gave up 5 bases and V 3 bases, and 4 bases lay outside the gene matches. The CDR3 sequence is 15 residues long. CDR3 protein: CSVEGLAGGKETQYF. In nucleotides, the CDR3 is TGCAGCGTTGAGGGACTAGCGGGGGGTAAGGAGACCCAGTACTTC.

The rearrangement links TRBV7-2 to TRBJ2-7, with 7 bases that match TRBD2. Germline V gene lookup returns CDR1 SGHTA and CDR2 FQGNSA. V was clipped by 7 bases and J by 5 bases; unmatched bases: 8. The CDR3 runs to 13 residues. The CDR3 protein is CASNLAARDEQYF. The DNA for the CDR3 is TGTGCCAGCAACCTAGCGGCTAGAGACGAGCAGTACTTC. Variable domain in full (rest from reference TRBV7-2 and TRBJ2-7): GAGVSQSPSNKVTEKGKDVELRCDPISGHTALYWYRQSLGQGLEFLIYFQGNSAPDKSGLPSDRFSAERTGGSVSTLTIQRTQQEDSAVYLCASNLAARDEQYFGPGTRLTVT.

This rearrangement joins TRBV7-9 to TRBJ1-5; the D gene is possibly TRBD1 (6 bases). Trimming stripped 1 base from V and 11 bases from J, with 18 bases between. The CDR3 extends over 15 amino acids. Per the germline V gene, CDR1 is SEHNR and CDR2 is FQNEAQ (reference sequence). CDR3 residues: CASSLGTVTIGTQHF. Here the CDR3 DNA reads TGTGCCAGCAGCTTAGGGACAGTGACGATAGGGACCCAGCATTTT.

The V gene is TRBV6-5, the J gene TRBJ2-1; maybe TRBD2 (5 bases). Trimming shortened V by 2 bases and J by 0 bases, and 8 bases separated the two germline ends. CDR1 and CDR2 from the germline V gene are MNHEY and SVGAGI. This CDR3 region has 15 residues. The CDR3 coding sequence is TGTGCCAGCAGTTACCTAGCCCTCTCCTACAATGAGCAGTTCTTC. Protein sequence: CASSYLALSYNEQFF.

The CDR3 loop reads CASSLIRDRDTGELFF. CDR3 in DNA: TGCGCCAGCAGCCTGATCCGGGACAGGGACACCGGGGAGCTGTTTTTT. The gene calls are TRBV5-1 and TRBJ2-2, with 9 bases that match TRBD1. V gave up 4 bases and J gave up 3 bases; unmatched junction bases: 7. CDR3 length equals 16 residues. The V gene's germline CDR1 is SGHRS and CDR2 YFSETQ.

The chain employs TRBV5-6 and TRBJ2-2; TRBD1 matches at 9 bases. This CDR3 is 16 amino acids long. The germline gives CDR1 SGHDT, CDR2 YYEEEE. Germline trimming cut 4 bases from V and 4 bases from J; bases unmatched to any gene: 8. The CDR3 DNA reads TGTGCCAGCAGCCTTATCGGACAGGGGACCACCGGGGAGCTGTTTTTT. Protein product: CASSLIGQGTTGELFF.

The rearrangement uses TRBV2 and TRBJ2-2, with D perhaps TRBD2 (5 bases). The V gene's germline CDR1 is SNHLY and CDR2 FYNNEI. V was cut by 7 bases and J by 10 bases, with 10 bases left in between. CDR3 size: 11 residues. The CDR3 coding sequence is TGTGCCAGCACCTGGGGAGAGGAGCTGTTTTTT. Its protein product is CASTWGEELFF.

This clone was found once. The rearrangement uses TRBV11-2 and TRBJ2-1; 8 bases align to TRBD2. V was pared by 8 bases and J by 7 bases, with 10 bases of the junction left unmatched. Germline CDR1 reads SGHAT; CDR2 reads FQNNGV. This CDR3 region has 14 residues. CDR3 amino acids: CASGSSPGGNEQFF. Written as DNA, the CDR3 is TGTGCCAGCGGCTCCTCCCCGGGAGGGAATGAGCAGTTCTTC.

The chain is built from TRBV5-1 and TRBJ2-1, with 11 positions matching TRBD1. This CDR3 is 15 amino acids long. Germline V gene data show CDR1 as SGHRS and CDR2 as YFSETQ. The junction had 9 bases not matched to a gene; V was cut back by 3 bases and J by 10 bases. CDR3 loop: CASSSGQGGPKEQFF. The CDR3, as DNA: TGCGCCAGCAGCTCGGGACAGGGGGGGCCCAAAGAGCAGTTCTTC.

This rearrangement joins TRBV5-1 to TRBJ2-7; no firm D call. The CDR3 length is 15 residues. V was cut by 1 base and J by 5 bases, with 16 bases left in between. Per the germline V gene, CDR1 is SGHRS and CDR2 is YFSETQ. The chain's CDR3 is CASSLYEKIVHEQYF. The CDR3 DNA follows: TGCGCCAGCAGCTTGTATGAGAAGATCGTGCACGAGCAGTACTTC.

This clone was picked up one time. This chain joins TRBV6-5 and TRBJ1-6; weak D call: TRBD1 (6 bases). CDR3 length equals 11 residues. The V gene lost 8 bases and the J gene lost 7 bases, with 6 bases spanning the gap. Germline V gives CDR1 MNHEY, CDR2 SVGAGI. CDR3: CASGGNSPLHF. The DNA for the CDR3 is TGTGCCAGCGGGGGCAATTCACCCCTCCACTTT.

This chain joins TRBV21-1 and TRBJ1-4; TRBD1 was called by the table and not checked on the DNA. TRBV21-1 is given as a pseudogene. The CDR3 runs 14 residues. The chain's CDR3 is CATLTGPTVEKLFF. For the CDR3, the DNA is TGTGCCACCTTAACAGGCCCGACAGTTGAAAAACTGTTTTTT.

The chain couples TRBV25-1 to TRBJ2-2; maybe TRBD1 (6 bases). This CDR3 spans 17 amino acids. Trimming shortened V by 8 bases and J by 2 bases, and 21 bases separated the two germline ends. Germline CDR1 and CDR2: MGHDK and SYGVNS. For the CDR3, the DNA is TGTGCCAGCGGACAGACAGGACGCACCTCCAACACCGGGGAGCTGTTTTTT. Residues: CASGQTGRTSNTGELFF.

The V call is TRBV16, the J call TRBJ1-2; 8 nucleotides match TRBD1. This CDR3 spans 14 amino acids. In germline, CDR1 is KGHSY, CDR2 FQNENV. J lost 4 bases, V lost 4 bases, and 5 bases had no gene match. The DNA of the CDR3 is TGTGCCAGCAGCCCTCCGGACAGGGTCTATGGCTACACCTTC. It is translated as CASSPPDRVYGYTF.

The rearrangement links TRBV3-1 (or the pseudogene TRBV3-2) to TRBJ2-2, with D possibly TRBD1 on 5 matching bases. Trimming left V 1 base short and J 6 bases short, with 9 bases between. The V gene's germline CDR1 is LGHDT and CDR2 YNNKEL (reference sequence). The CDR3 is 14 residues long. CDR3 loop: CASSQGAGSGELFF. The CDR3 DNA reads as TGTGCCAGCAGCCAAGGAGCAGGGTCCGGGGAGCTGTTTTTT.

The chain is built from TRBV5-1 and TRBJ2-7, with 10 nucleotides matching TRBD2. The CDR3 runs to 14 residues. V lost 3 bases to trimming and J lost 6 bases; unmatched junction nucleotides: 6. The germline CDR1 and CDR2 sequences are SGHRS and YFSETQ. Written as DNA, the CDR3 is TGCGCCAGCAGCTCCGGGACTAGCGAGTCCGAGCAGTACTTC. This gives the protein CASSSGTSESEQYF.

The V gene is TRBV30, the J gene TRBJ2-1; 8 bases align to TRBD2. V lost 2 bases to trimming and J lost 8 bases; unmatched junction nucleotides: 5. The germline CDR1 and CDR2 sequences are GTSNPN and SVGIG (reference sequence). The CDR3 contains 13 residues. The CDR3 protein is CAWSIARGDEQFF. In DNA, the CDR3 is TGTGCCTGGAGTATCGCGCGGGGGGATGAGCAGTTCTTC.

This chain links TRBV19 with TRBJ1-5; D is ambiguous. With 7 bases removed from V and 2 bases from J, the gap between germline ends came to 15 bases. This CDR3 comprises 15 residues. CDR1 is LNHDA and CDR2 is SQIVND in the germline V gene (reference sequence). CDR3 amino acids: CASTDLGRGNQPQHF. The DNA for the CDR3 is TGTGCCAGTACAGACCTGGGCAGAGGCAATCAGCCCCAGCATTTT. Full variable domain (missing parts from reference TRBV19 and TRBJ1-5): DGGITQSPKYLFRKEGQNVTLSCEQNLNHDAMYWYRQDPGQGLRLIYYSQIVNDFQKGDIAEGYSVSREKKESFPLTVTSAQKNPTAFYLCASTDLGRGNQPQHFGDGTRLSIL.

The chain uses TRBV5-4 and TRBJ1-6; 8 bases fit TRBD1. The V gene end was trimmed by 4 bases and the J gene end by 9 bases; junction bases not matched to a gene: 24. CDR3 length equals 20 residues. Germline loops: CDR1 SGHNT, CDR2 YYREEE (reference sequence). The CDR3 region has the DNA TGTGCCAGCAGCGCCGCTTCCGGGACAGGTCGGTCTACATGGGGTTCACCCCTCCACTTT. This codes for CASSAASGTGRSTWGSPLHF.

The rearrangement joins TRBV6-5 to TRBJ1-1, with D uncertain. Germline V gene lookup returns CDR1 MNHEY and CDR2 SVGAGI. The V end was cut by 5 bases, the J end by 3 bases, with 13 bases between. This CDR3 is built from 14 residues. CDR3 region: CASSPPGLYTEAFF. CDR3 DNA sequence: TGTGCCAGCAGTCCCCCAGGACTGTACACTGAAGCTTTCTTT.